Listed here are 29 T cell receptor beta chains from one sample, sequenced in a study of molecular identifiers for immune sequencing clone quantification. MiXCR, run by TCRdb on the PCR reads, gives a single entry per CDR3 protein. The sample consists of nearly 8,500 distinct CDR3 sequences, 33% of them appearing once. The sample comprised naive CD8+ T cells from blood, with Jurkat cell RNA spiked in. Specified subset: FACS-sorted CD8+CD4-CCR7+CD45RA+ naive T cells. The receptors shown here come from a human donor in good health. Some libraries in this study had Jurkat cell RNA spiked in.

The rearrangement joins TRBV13 to TRBJ2-5, with D possibly matching TRBD1 (6 bases). The V and J ends lost 5 bases and 3 bases respectively, with 19 bases between them. Germline values: CDR1 PRHDT, CDR2 FYEKMQ (reference sequence). The CDR3 runs 16 residues. The CDR3 DNA reads as TGTGCCAGCAGCCCCTCCGGCAGGGGTATCAAAGAGACCCAGTACTTC. Amino acid sequence: CASSPSGRGIKETQYF. The full variable domain, with the rest looked up from reference TRBV13 and TRBJ2-5, is AAGVIQSPRHLIKEKRETATLKCYPIPRHDTVYWYQQGPGQDPQFLISFYEKMQSDKGSIPDRFSAQQFSDYHSELNMSSLELGDSALYFCASSPSGRGIKETQYFGPGTRLLVL.

In this sample, this clonotype is medium-sized. The J gene is TRBJ1-1, the V gene TRBV4-1; D might be TRBD1 (5 bases). The germline gives CDR1 MGHRA, CDR2 YSYEKL. The CDR3 extends over 15 amino acids. Trimming cost V 4 bases and J 7 bases, with 19 bases left between them. CDR3 nucleotides: TGCGCCAGCAGCCTCCGTCCGGGGGAGGGAGGTGAAGCTTTCTTT. It translates to CASSLRPGEGGEAFF.

This chain links TRBV27 with TRBJ1-1; D ambiguous. Trimming cost V 5 bases and J 0 bases, with 13 bases left between them. In germline, CDR1 is MNHEY, CDR2 SMNVEV (reference sequence). The CDR3 contains 15 residues. The CDR3 here is CASSISGNMNTEAFF. In DNA form, the CDR3 reads TGTGCCAGCAGTATAAGCGGCAACATGAACACTGAAGCTTTCTTT.

This clonotype has just a few counts. This chain joins TRBV11-2 and TRBJ2-6, with no clear D. The CDR3 totals 15 residues. The V end lost 2 bases, the J end lost 1 base, and 6 bases lay between the germline ends. Germline V gene sequence: CDR1 SGHAT, CDR2 FQNNGV. CDR3 region: CASSLLLSGANVLTF. The DNA for the CDR3 is TGTGCCAGCAGCTTACTACTATCTGGGGCCAACGTCCTGACTTTC. Variable domain in full (rest from reference TRBV11-2 and TRBJ2-6): EAGVAQSPRYKIIEKRQSVAFWCNPISGHATLYWYQQILGQGPKLLIQFQNNGVVDDSQLPKDRFSAERLKGVDSTLKIQPAKLEDSAVYLCASSLLLSGANVLTFGAGSRLTVL.

The rearrangement links TRBV5-6 to TRBJ2-2; D is unresolved. The germline CDR1 and CDR2 sequences are SGHDT and YYEEEE. The CDR3 is 13 amino acids. V lost 0 bases and J lost 6, with 6 bases in between. Here the CDR3 reads CASSLDSPGELFF. For the CDR3, the DNA is TGTGCCAGCAGCTTGGACTCTCCCGGGGAGCTGTTTTTT.

The J gene is TRBJ2-3, the V gene TRBV15; weak D call: TRBD1 (6 bases). CDR1 LNHNV and CDR2 YYDKDF come from the germline V gene (reference sequence). Trimming removed 4 bases from V and 5 bases from J, with 16 bases in between. The CDR3 has 15 amino acids. CDR3 nucleotide sequence: TGTGCCACCAGCAAAAAACAGGGTTTCGAAGATACGCAGTATTTT. This sequence encodes CATSKKQGFEDTQYF. The full variable domain, completed using reference TRBV15 and TRBJ2-3, is DAMVIQNPRYQVTQFGKPVTLSCSQTLNHNVMYWYQQKSSQAPKLLFHYYDKDFNNEADTPDNFQSRRPNTSFCFLDIRSPGLGDTAMYLCATSKKQGFEDTQYFGPGTRLTVL.

A few counts support this clonotype. V is TRBV3-1 and J is TRBJ2-3, with 15 positions matching TRBD2. The germline V gene encodes CDR1 LGHDT and CDR2 YNNKEL (reference sequence). This CDR3 contains 17 residues. V was pared by 2 bases and J by 8 bases, with 8 bases of the junction left unmatched. CDR3: CASSQSGLAGGPSTQYF. In nucleotides, the CDR3 is TGTGCCAGCAGCCAAAGCGGACTAGCGGGAGGGCCGAGTACGCAGTATTTT.

The chain employs TRBV12-3 or TRBV12-4 and TRBJ2-5; D not certain. Trimming removed 3 bases from V and 4 bases from J, with 9 bases in between. The CDR3 consists of 13 residues. The CDR3 loop is CASSFALGETQYF. The DNA for the CDR3 is TGTGCCAGCAGTTTTGCGCTTGGAGAGACCCAGTACTTC.

This rearrangement joins TRBV4-3 to TRBJ2-1; D not resolved. The CDR3 is made up of 11 amino acids. Deletions cut 1 base from V and 12 bases from J, with 7 bases between. Germline CDR1 reads LGHNA; CDR2 reads YSLEER. The CDR3: CASSQGPRQFF. The CDR3 nucleotides read TGCGCCAGCAGCCAAGGGCCAAGGCAGTTCTTC.

A few counts support this clonotype. The chain links TRBV27 to TRBJ2-6; TRBD1 matches 10 bases. This CDR3 spans 19 amino acids. Germline CDR1 and CDR2: MNHEY and SMNVEV (reference sequence). Trimming at V came to 3 bases and at J to 1 base, leaving 9 bases not matched to a gene. CDR3 bases: TGTGCCAGCAGTTTGAGTTGGGACAGGGGAACATCTGGGGCCAACGTCCTGACTTTC. As protein: CASSLSWDRGTSGANVLTF.

V and J are TRBV10-2 and TRBJ1-5, with 7 nucleotides matching TRBD1. Germline V lookup: CDR1 WSHSY, CDR2 SAAADI. J was trimmed by 7 bases and V by 8 bases; bases with no gene match: 11. CDR3 length: 14 residues. The CDR3 protein is CASRPDRAGQPQHF. In DNA form, the CDR3 reads TGCGCCAGCCGCCCAGACAGGGCGGGCCAGCCCCAGCATTTT.

The sample holds a few counts of this clonotype. The chain couples TRBV2 to TRBJ1-5; tentatively, D is TRBD1 (5 bases). The CDR3 is made up of 15 amino acids. The germline V gene encodes CDR1 SNHLY and CDR2 FYNNEI. With 2 bases removed from V and 5 bases from J, the gap between germline ends came to 13 bases. CDR3 sequence (DNA): TGTGCCAGCAGTGAAAATTCAGGGAAGGATCAGCCCCAGCATTTT. Translation: CASSENSGKDQPQHF. The full variable domain, with the rest looked up from reference TRBV2 and TRBJ1-5, is EPEVTQTPSHQVTQMGQEVILRCVPISNHLYFYWYRQILGQKVEFLVSFYNNEISEKSEIFDDQFSVERPDGSNFTLKIRSTKLEDSAMYFCASSENSGKDQPQHFGDGTRLSIL.

This clonotype is deemed medium-sized. CDR3 amino acids: CASRQGRETQYF. For the CDR3, the DNA is TGTGCCAGCAGACAGGGTCGAGAGACCCAGTACTTC. The rearrangement uses TRBV7-6 and TRBJ2-5; D possibly corresponds to TRBD1 (6 bases). This CDR3 is built from 12 residues. Germline values: CDR1 SGHVS, CDR2 FNYEAQ. Trimming shortened V by 6 bases and J by 4 bases, and 9 bases separated the two germline ends.

The rearrangement links TRBV28 to TRBJ2-7, with D perhaps matching TRBD2 (5 bases). Germline V lookup: CDR1 MDHEN, CDR2 SYDVKM. V was trimmed by 5 bases and J by 2 bases, leaving 13 bases between them. The CDR3 spans 14 residues. The CDR3 bases are TGTGCCAGCAGTCAAATACGAGGGCCCTACGAGCAGTACTTC. It translates to CASSQIRGPYEQYF. Full variable domain (missing parts from reference TRBV28 and TRBJ2-7): DVKVTQSSRYLVKRTGEKVFLECVQDMDHENMFWYRQDPGLGLRLIYFSYDVKMKEKGDIPEGYSVSREKKERFSLILESASTNQTSMYLCASSQIRGPYEQYFGPGTRLTVT.

The rearrangement links TRBV7-9 to TRBJ1-1, with 9 bases matching TRBD1. J lost 1 base, V lost 5 bases, and 17 bases had no gene match. Germline CDR1 reads SEHNR; CDR2 reads FQNEAQ (reference sequence). The CDR3 runs to 19 residues. CDR3 protein: CASSPIANGDREPNTEAFF. CDR3 DNA sequence: TGTGCCAGCAGCCCCATTGCCAATGGGGACAGGGAACCGAACACTGAAGCTTTCTTT.

This chain uses TRBV9 with TRBJ2-5; 8 positions match TRBD2. V dropped 0 bases and J dropped 1; count of bases not matched to a gene: 11. CDR1 and CDR2 from the germline V gene are SGDLS and YYNGEE. The CDR3 has 18 residues. The CDR3 region is CASSVVPLSSGRQETQYF. In DNA form, the CDR3 reads TGTGCCAGCAGCGTAGTTCCTTTGTCTAGCGGGCGCCAAGAGACCCAGTACTTC. The whole variable domain, filled in from reference TRBV9 and TRBJ2-5, reads DSGVTQTPKHLITATGQRVTLRCSPRSGDLSVYWYQQSLDQGLQFLIQYYNGEERAKGNILERFSAQQFPDLHSELNLSSLELGDSALYFCASSVVPLSSGRQETQYFGPGTRLLVL.

This clonotype was seen more than once but under ten times. The rearrangement joins TRBV29-1 to TRBJ2-3; TRBD2 agrees at 11 bases. Germline trimming cut 3 bases from V and 6 bases from J; bases unmatched to any gene: 8. This CDR3 spans 15 amino acids. Per germline, CDR1 SQVTM and CDR2 ANQGSEA. The CDR3 region has the DNA TGCAGCGTTGATCGTAGCGGGAGGGAATCGGATACGCAGTATTTT. Protein sequence: CSVDRSGRESDTQYF.

As concerns this clonotype: One junction end disagrees with the germline gene, perhaps due to a read error. The chain links TRBV7-2 to TRBJ2-2; D perhaps matches TRBD2 (5 bases). Germline CDR1 is SGHTA and CDR2 is FQGNSA. CDR3 size: 14 residues. The CDR3 loop reads CASSERLRTGELYF. CDR3 bases: TGTGCCAGCAGCGAACGCCTGCGGACCGGGGAGCTGTATTTT.

The gene calls are TRBV6-2 or TRBV6-3 and TRBJ2-5; the D call may be TRBD1 or TRBD2 (5 bases each). The CDR3 loop spans 16 amino acids. Germline V gene data show CDR1 as MNHEY and CDR2 as SVGEGT. V was clipped by 8 bases and J by 4 bases, with 23 bases between them. The CDR3 DNA reads TGTGCCAGCCGTACGATAAGGCAGGGACCAGGAGAGACCCAGTACTTC. Protein product: CASRTIRQGPGETQYF.

V and J are TRBV11-2 and TRBJ2-1, with D perhaps matching TRBD2 (6 bases). Germline V gene sequence: CDR1 SGHAT, CDR2 FQNNGV. V gave up 1 base and J gave up 2 bases, with 15 bases separating them. The CDR3 totals 17 residues. The CDR3 DNA reads TGTGCCAGCAGCTTAGCTTACGGGGGAGTACCCTACAATGAGCAGTTCTTC. Protein: CASSLAYGGVPYNEQFF.

The genes are TRBV10-3 and TRBJ2-7, with a tentative D call TRBD1 (7 bases). Trimming removed 6 bases at V and 2 bases at J, with 14 bases between. CDR1 is ENHRY and CDR2 is SYGVKD in the germline V gene. This CDR3 region has 14 residues. Here the CDR3 reads CAIRGGTATYEQYF. CDR3 DNA: TGTGCCATCAGGGGCGGGACAGCGACCTACGAGCAGTACTTC.

There are a few counts of this clonotype. The chain joins TRBV4-3 to TRBJ2-7; D may match TRBD1 or TRBD2 (5 bases each). The V end was cut by 4 bases, the J end by 4 bases, with 14 bases between. This CDR3 has 14 residues. Per germline, CDR1 LGHNA and CDR2 YSLEER. The CDR3 nucleotides read TGCGCCAGCAGCCCGCCGGGACGAACTTACGAGCAGTACTTC. Its protein is CASSPPGRTYEQYF.

A single count supports this clonotype. The rearrangement links TRBV9 to TRBJ2-6; D not certain. CDR1 and CDR2 (germline): SGDLS, YYNGEE. The V end lost 4 bases, the J end lost 1 base, and 3 bases lay between the germline ends. The CDR3 is 13 residues long. The CDR3 DNA is TGTGCCAGCAGCCAGTCTGGGGCCAACGTCCTGACTTTC. Its protein product is CASSQSGANVLTF.

In this sample, this clonotype turned up a few times. The CDR3 coding sequence is TGTGCCAGCAGAAAGCGTCAGGGGATGAGCACAGATACGCAGTATTTT. It codes for CASRKRQGMSTDTQYF. The rearrangement links TRBV7-9 to TRBJ2-3, with D perhaps TRBD1 (6 bases). V lost 6 bases, J lost 0 bases, and 16 bases lay in between. CDR3 length: 16 residues. CDR1 is SEHNR and CDR2 is FQNEAQ in the germline V gene (reference sequence).

This clonotype was picked up a small number of times. The chain combines TRBV23-1 with TRBJ2-3; 9 bases match TRBD2. TRBV23-1 is reported as an ORF; its role is uncertain. The CDR3 totals 15 residues. The junction had 12 bases not matched to a gene; V was cut back by 8 bases and J by 6 bases. CDR3 sequence reads: CASPSEAGGEDTQYF. The CDR3 coding sequence is TGCGCCAGCCCGAGTGAAGCGGGAGGAGAGGATACGCAGTATTTT.

The rearrangement uses TRBV10-3 and TRBJ2-5, with D tentatively TRBD2 (5 bases). The germline V and J ends were trimmed by 0 bases and 0 bases, with 8 bases remaining between them. The germline CDR1 and CDR2 sequences are ENHRY and SYGVKD. This CDR3 spans 15 amino acids. The CDR3 nucleotides are TGTGCCATCAGTGAGTCCGAGCGGTACCAAGAGACCCAGTACTTC. Its translation is CAISESERYQETQYF.

This clonotype counts as medium-sized. The rearrangement joins TRBV7-2 to TRBJ2-1; D gene uncertain. The CDR3 loop spans 11 amino acids. The germline CDR1 and CDR2 sequences are SGHTA and FQGNSA. Deletions cut 2 bases from V and 9 bases from J, with 5 bases between. This CDR3 is CASSLLSEQFF. The CDR3 DNA is TGTGCCAGCAGCTTACTGAGTGAGCAGTTCTTC.

This rearrangement joins TRBV6-6 to TRBJ2-1; possibly TRBD1 or TRBD2 for D (5 bases each). V gave up 5 bases and J gave up 9 bases, with 20 bases separating them. The germline gives CDR1 MNHNY, CDR2 SVGAGI (reference sequence). The length of the CDR3 is 15 residues. CDR3 residues: CASSGLGDNYAEQFF. CDR3 in DNA: TGTGCCAGCAGTGGACTGGGGGATAACTATGCTGAGCAGTTCTTC.

The rearrangement uses TRBV11-2 and TRBJ2-7; no firm D call. The germline V gene encodes CDR1 SGHAT and CDR2 FQNNGV. The V end lost 5 bases, the J end lost 1 base, and 9 bases lay between the germline ends. This CDR3 has 13 residues. CDR3 sequence: CASSISTSYEQYF. In nucleotides, the CDR3 is TGTGCCAGCAGCATTAGCACTTCCTACGAGCAGTACTTC. The variable domain in full, with the rest retrieved from reference TRBV11-2 and TRBJ2-7, is EAGVAQSPRYKIIEKRQSVAFWCNPISGHATLYWYQQILGQGPKLLIQFQNNGVVDDSQLPKDRFSAERLKGVDSTLKIQPAKLEDSAVYLCASSISTSYEQYFGPGTRLTVT.